This passage covers 24 T cell receptor beta chains from one sample sequenced in a study of blood T cells in healthy people across ages. A second PCR of about 7 to 12 cycles used a sample-barcoded 5' primer and a J-beta primer mix. One entry per CDR3 protein, called by TCRdb with MiXCR from the 5' RACE reads. There are some 1,800,000 distinct CDR3 sequences in the sample; about two fifths occur only once, and 23% lies in the top ten. Material for sequencing was blood. These receptors all come from a human donor in good health.

This rearrangement joins TRBV5-6 to TRBJ1-2, with 9 bases that match TRBD1. With 4 bases clipped from V and 3 bases from J, the junction kept 10 bases outside the gene matches. Germline CDR1 SGHDT, CDR2 YYEEEE. The CDR3 consists of 16 residues. The CDR3 loop is CASSAPPGQGHYGYTF. The CDR3 region has the DNA TGTGCCAGCAGCGCCCCCCCGGGACAGGGACACTATGGCTACACCTTC.

This chain links TRBV6-1 with TRBJ2-7; D is unclear. CDR3 length equals 10 residues. The V end lost 4 bases, the J end lost 9 bases, and 7 bases lay between the germline ends. Germline CDR1 and CDR2: MNHNS and SASEGT. CDR3 nucleotide sequence: TGTGCCAGCAGTGCTCACGGGCAGTACTTC. Its translation: CASSAHGQYF.

This rearrangement joins TRBV5-1 to TRBJ2-1; 15 bases match TRBD2. V lost 2 bases to trimming and J lost 6 bases; unmatched junction nucleotides: 12. This CDR3 spans 19 amino acids. Germline values: CDR1 SGHRS, CDR2 YFSETQ. The CDR3 nucleotides read TGCGCCAGCAGCTTAGGGACTAGCGGGGGGCCCAATATTGTCAATGAGCAGTTCTTC. Translating gives CASSLGTSGGPNIVNEQFF. Filled out from reference TRBV5-1 and TRBJ2-1, the complete variable domain reads KAGVTQTPRYLIKTRGQQVTLSCSPISGHRSVSWYQQTPGQGLQFLFEYFSETQRNKGNFPGRFSGRQFSNSRSEMNVSTLELGDSALYLCASSLGTSGGPNIVNEQFFGPGTRLTVL.

The V and J genes are TRBV20-1 and TRBJ2-3; D is unclear. The CDR3 extends over 13 amino acids. Germline V CDR1 and CDR2: DFQATT, SNEGSKA (reference sequence). The CDR3 reads CSVGMVSTDTQYF. The CDR3 DNA follows: TGCAGCGTTGGAATGGTGAGCACAGATACGCAGTATTTT.

J is TRBJ2-3 and V is TRBV12-3 or TRBV12-4; D ambiguous. This CDR3 is 13 amino acids long. V lost 4 bases and J lost 6, with 11 bases in between. In DNA, the CDR3 is TGTGCCAGCAGTTCCCGAGCAGGCGATACGCAGTATTTT. Residues: CASSSRAGDTQYF.

This clonotype was seen a few times. The J gene is TRBJ2-7, the V gene TRBV4-3; a weak D match, TRBD1 (6 bases). The V end was cut by 1 base, the J end by 4 bases, with 23 bases between. The CDR3 totals 18 residues. In germline, CDR1 is LGHNA, CDR2 YSLEER. The CDR3 loop is CASSQALPTQGYGYEQYF. In DNA, the CDR3 is TGCGCCAGCAGCCAAGCCCTCCCAACCCAGGGGTATGGATACGAGCAGTACTTC.

The chain couples TRBV10-3 to TRBJ2-7, with 11 bases identical to TRBD1. TRBJ2-5 matches the DNA end more closely, so the J call is doubtful. CDR1 is ENHRY and CDR2 is SYGVKD in the germline V gene. This CDR3 has 14 residues. The DNA of the CDR3 is TGTGCCGTCCGAGGGGACAGGGGGAAAGAGACCCAGTACTTC. Its translation is CAVRGDRGKETQYF.

V usage is TRBV4-3 and J usage is TRBJ2-7; D is unresolved. Germline assignment: CDR1 LGHNA and CDR2 YSLEER. The CDR3 sequence is 15 residues long. Trimming took off 0 bases at V and 2 bases at J, with 11 bases between the two ends. The CDR3 region has the DNA TGCGCCAGCAGCCAAGAGGCGGTAGTAGCCTACGAGCAGTACTTC. It yields the protein CASSQEAVVAYEQYF.

This clonotype was detected only once. This chain links TRBV20-1 with TRBJ2-3; no clear D. Germline CDR1 reads DFQATT; CDR2 reads SNEGSKA (reference sequence). V lost 6 bases, J lost 6 bases, and 7 bases lay in between. CDR3 length: 10 amino acids. DNA for the CDR3: TGCAGTGCCTTAAAGGATACGCAGTATTTT. Translating it yields CSALKDTQYF.

This clonotype showed up many times. The rearrangement uses TRBV7-2 and TRBJ2-3; D remains unclear. Germline CDR1 and CDR2: SGHTA and FQGNSA. V was pared by 7 bases and J by 1 base, with 6 bases between. The CDR3 has 12 residues. The CDR3 DNA reads as TGTGCCAGCAATAAGGGCACAGATACGCAGTATTTT. Protein sequence: CASNKGTDTQYF.

The chain carries TRBV2 and TRBJ1-5; the match to TRBD1 covers 10 bases. The CDR3 covers 14 residues. CDR1 is SNHLY and CDR2 is FYNNEI in the germline V gene. Germline trimming cut 3 bases from V and 5 bases from J; bases unmatched to any gene: 1. The CDR3 spells CASSDGQGDQPQHF. CDR3 bases: TGTGCCAGCAGTGACGGACAGGGGGATCAGCCCCAGCATTTT. Variable domain in full (rest from reference TRBV2 and TRBJ1-5): EPEVTQTPSHQVTQMGQEVILRCVPISNHLYFYWYRQILGQKVEFLVSFYNNEISEKSEIFDDQFSVERPDGSNFTLKIRSTKLEDSAMYFCASSDGQGDQPQHFGDGTRLSIL.

The V gene is TRBV4-3, the J gene TRBJ1-5, with D possibly being TRBD1 (6 bases). Germline lookup yields CDR1 LGHNA and CDR2 YSLEER. Trimming took off 0 bases at V and 3 bases at J, with 15 bases between the two ends. CDR3 length: 17 residues. The CDR3: CASSQDRAGALNQPQHF. The CDR3 region has the DNA TGCGCCAGCAGCCAAGATAGGGCAGGGGCCCTCAATCAGCCCCAGCATTTT.

The chain carries TRBV20-1 and TRBJ1-2, with 9 nucleotides matching TRBD1. Germline V lookup: CDR1 DFQATT, CDR2 SNEGSKA (reference sequence). V lost 0 bases and J lost 6; bases outside the gene matches: 8. This CDR3 is 15 amino acids long. CDR3 protein: CSAREQPGQGHGYTF. The CDR3 DNA sequence: TGCAGTGCTAGAGAACAACCGGGACAGGGTCATGGCTACACCTTC.

The chain couples TRBV11-2 to TRBJ2-7; TRBD1 might be the D (6 bases). Looked up from germline, CDR1 is SGHAT and CDR2 is FQNNGV. The V and J ends lost 1 base and 7 bases respectively, with 14 bases between them. The CDR3 extends over 14 amino acids. The CDR3 spells CASSLGAGDREQYF. DNA of the CDR3: TGTGCCAGCAGCTTAGGGGCAGGGGATAGGGAGCAGTACTTC.

The V and J genes are TRBV7-9 and TRBJ2-1; 9 positions agree with TRBD1. Germline CDR1 reads SEHNR; CDR2 reads FQNEAQ (reference sequence). Trimming removed 6 bases from V and 12 bases from J; junction bases left unmatched: 3. The CDR3 has 11 amino acids. CDR3 protein: CASSRQGVQFF. As DNA, the CDR3 is TGTGCCAGCAGTCGACAGGGGGTGCAGTTCTTC.

J is TRBJ2-2 and V is TRBV5-6; 9 bases fit TRBD1. The trim removed 0 bases at V and 4 bases at J, leaving 7 bases unmatched. The CDR3 is made up of 17 amino acids. Germline CDR1 SGHDT, CDR2 YYEEEE. The CDR3 bases are TGTGCCAGCAGCTTGGGATCGATGACAGGGGGCACCGGGGAGCTGTTTTTT. Translating gives CASSLGSMTGGTGELFF.

The CDR3 loop is CASSLSGGARTDTQYF. The DNA of the CDR3 is TGTGCCAGCAGCTTAAGCGGGGGGGCCAGAACAGATACGCAGTATTTT. The gene calls are TRBV7-2 and TRBJ2-3; TRBD2 matches at 10 bases. Germline V lookup: CDR1 SGHTA, CDR2 FQGNSA. The trim removed 2 bases at V and 3 bases at J, leaving 5 bases unmatched. The CDR3 extends over 16 amino acids.

V usage is TRBV9 and J usage is TRBJ1-1; D is unresolved. Looked up from germline, CDR1 is SGDLS and CDR2 is YYNGEE. V dropped 0 bases and J dropped 3 bases, with 12 bases sitting between them. The CDR3 is 15 amino acids. The CDR3 DNA sequence: TGTGCCAGCAGCGTAGTTCCCTCAGCGGACACTGAAGCTTTCTTT. Encoded protein: CASSVVPSADTEAFF. Full variable domain (outside the CDR3, taken from reference TRBV9 and TRBJ1-1): DSGVTQTPKHLITATGQRVTLRCSPRSGDLSVYWYQQSLDQGLQFLIQYYNGEERAKGNILERFSAQQFPDLHSELNLSSLELGDSALYFCASSVVPSADTEAFFGQGTRLTVV.

The genes are TRBV6-5 and TRBJ2-7; perhaps TRBD1 as D (6 bases). CDR3 size: 17 residues. Per the germline V gene, CDR1 is MNHEY and CDR2 is SVGAGI. Trimming took off 4 bases at V and 1 base at J, with 20 bases between the two ends. The CDR3 spells CASSSTVRGQPSYEQYF. CDR3 coding DNA: TGTGCCAGCAGTTCCACTGTCAGGGGCCAACCTTCCTACGAGCAGTACTTC.

This chain uses TRBV12-3 or TRBV12-4 with TRBJ2-3, with a weak D call TRBD2 (5 bases). Trimming removed 7 bases at V and 4 bases at J, with 12 bases between. This CDR3 region has 13 residues. This CDR3 reads CASTTLSADTQYF. In nucleotides, the CDR3 is TGTGCCAGCACCACACTTAGCGCAGATACGCAGTATTTT.

This clonotype was counted a few times. This chain connects TRBV9 to TRBJ2-1, with D possibly TRBD1 on 5 matching bases. V gave up 1 base and J gave up 9 bases, with 17 bases separating them. The CDR3 consists of 15 residues. The V gene's germline CDR1 is SGDLS and CDR2 YYNGEE. The CDR3 reads CASSVTPSLGVEQFF. The CDR3, as DNA: TGTGCCAGCAGCGTAACCCCCTCATTAGGGGTTGAGCAGTTCTTC. Full variable domain (remainder filled in from reference TRBV9 and TRBJ2-1): DSGVTQTPKHLITATGQRVTLRCSPRSGDLSVYWYQQSLDQGLQFLIQYYNGEERAKGNILERFSAQQFPDLHSELNLSSLELGDSALYFCASSVTPSLGVEQFFGPGTRLTVL.

The V gene is TRBV28, the J gene TRBJ1-5; weak D call: TRBD1 (6 bases). This CDR3 spans 15 amino acids. Germline assignment: CDR1 MDHEN and CDR2 SYDVKM. V gave up 6 bases and J gave up 0 bases, with 12 bases separating them. The CDR3 DNA sequence: TGTGCCAGCAGGACTTTGGACAGTAGCAATCAGCCCCAGCATTTT. Its translation is CASRTLDSSNQPQHF.

This clonotype has a handful of counts. V is TRBV3-1 and J is TRBJ2-3; no clear D gene. Looked up from germline, CDR1 is LGHDT and CDR2 is YNNKEL (reference sequence). V was trimmed by 0 bases and J by 1 base, leaving 8 bases between them. The CDR3 covers 15 residues. CDR3 in DNA: TGTGCCAGCAGCCAAGATGGGCTCGGCACAGATACGCAGTATTTT. Its protein product is CASSQDGLGTDTQYF.

This clonotype was seen only a few times. The chain employs TRBV29-1 and TRBJ2-7; maybe TRBD2 (6 bases). The CDR3 extends over 13 amino acids. V was pared by 4 bases and J by 6 bases, with 16 bases between. Looked up from germline, CDR1 is SQVTM and CDR2 is ANQGSEA. In DNA form, the CDR3 reads TGCAGCGTTGTGTGGGGACTGGTGGGCGAGCAGTACTTC. It specifies CSVVWGLVGEQYF.